This TCR beta chain was profiled in a study of T cells in localized non-small cell lung cancer. The CDR3 loop spans 15 amino acids. The germline V and J ends were trimmed by 1 base and 4 bases, with 12 bases remaining between them. Germline CDR1 is SGHVS and CDR2 is FQNEAQ. Here immunoSEQ multiplex PCR was the method, and the copy in TCRdb shows in-frame clones only, minus some. The profile shows about 53,000 clones, 65% to 85% of them singletons. A remark on this clone: Antigen: not known.

General study results and limits: The study found T cell clonality highest in uninvolved adjacent lung, above tumor. Longer overall survival associated with higher blood T cell density; shorter survival with higher adjacent-lung clonality. Investigators sequenced only a single tumor region, leaving heterogeneity possible.

The sequencing here drew on peripheral blood mononuclear cells, taken before any cancer treatment. The sequence was obtained from a man aged 40 to 70 with stage III lung adenocarcinoma. The genes are TRBV7-8 and TRBJ2-3; the D is unclear. The CDR3 loop is CASSLGNSGADTQYF. CDR3 in DNA: TGTGCCAGCAGCTTAGGGAATTCAGGTGCAGATACGCAGTATTTT.